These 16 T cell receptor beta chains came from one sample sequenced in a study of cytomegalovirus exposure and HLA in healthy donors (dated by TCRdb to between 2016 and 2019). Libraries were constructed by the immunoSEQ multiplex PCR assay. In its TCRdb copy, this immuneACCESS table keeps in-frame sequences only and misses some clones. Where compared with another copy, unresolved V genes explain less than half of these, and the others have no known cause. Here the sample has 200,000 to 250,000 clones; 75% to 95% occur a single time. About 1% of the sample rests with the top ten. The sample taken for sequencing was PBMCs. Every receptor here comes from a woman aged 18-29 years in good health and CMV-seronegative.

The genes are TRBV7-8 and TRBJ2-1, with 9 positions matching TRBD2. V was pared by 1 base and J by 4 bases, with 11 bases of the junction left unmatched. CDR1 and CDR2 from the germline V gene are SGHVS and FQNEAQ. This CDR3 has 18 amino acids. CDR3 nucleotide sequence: TGTGCCAGCAGCTTAGGACTAGCGGAATCCGGAACTTACAATGAGCAGTTCTTC. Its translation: CASSLGLAESGTYNEQFF.

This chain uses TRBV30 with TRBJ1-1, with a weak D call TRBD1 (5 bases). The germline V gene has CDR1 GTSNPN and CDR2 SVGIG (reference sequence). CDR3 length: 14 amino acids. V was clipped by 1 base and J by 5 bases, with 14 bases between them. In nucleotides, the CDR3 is TGTGCCTGGAGTGGGACCAGGGCGGGGACTGAAGCTTTCTTT. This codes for CAWSGTRAGTEAFF.

The CDR3 nucleotides read TGTGCCAGCAGTTACACAGGGGGCCCCCCCTACGAGCAGTACTTC. As protein: CASSYTGGPPYEQYF. V is TRBV6-5 and J is TRBJ2-7; 9 nucleotides align to TRBD1. The CDR3 loop spans 15 amino acids. Per the germline V gene, CDR1 is MNHEY and CDR2 is SVGAGI. Trimming removed 2 bases from V and 2 bases from J; junction bases left unmatched: 4.

The CDR3 reads CSVLSMEWFLNYGYTF. As DNA, the CDR3 is TGCAGCGTCCTGAGTATGGAGTGGTTTCTTAACTATGGCTACACCTTC. The chain joins TRBV29-1 to TRBJ1-2; D is uncertain. Trimming left V 6 bases short and J 1 base short, with 21 bases between. CDR1 and CDR2 from the germline V gene are SQVTM and ANQGSEA. This CDR3 has 16 residues.

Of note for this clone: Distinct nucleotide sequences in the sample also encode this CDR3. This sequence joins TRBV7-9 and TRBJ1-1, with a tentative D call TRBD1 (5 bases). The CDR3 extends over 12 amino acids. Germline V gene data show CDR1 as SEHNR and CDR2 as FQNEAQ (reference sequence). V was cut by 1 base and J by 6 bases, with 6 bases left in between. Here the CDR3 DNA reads TGTGCCAGCAGCTTAGGGGGGGCTGAAGCTTTCTTT. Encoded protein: CASSLGGAEAFF.

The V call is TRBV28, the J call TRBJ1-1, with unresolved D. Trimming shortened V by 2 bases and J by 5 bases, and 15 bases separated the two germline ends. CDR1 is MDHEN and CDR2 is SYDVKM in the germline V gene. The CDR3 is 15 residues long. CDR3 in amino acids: CASSLTQVRGTEAFF. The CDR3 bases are TGTGCCAGCAGTTTAACGCAGGTACGGGGAACTGAAGCTTTCTTT. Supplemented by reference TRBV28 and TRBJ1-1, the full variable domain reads DVKVTQSSRYLVKRTGEKVFLECVQDMDHENMFWYRQDPGLGLRLIYFSYDVKMKEKGDIPEGYSVSREKKERFSLILESASTNQTSMYLCASSLTQVRGTEAFFGQGTRLTVV.

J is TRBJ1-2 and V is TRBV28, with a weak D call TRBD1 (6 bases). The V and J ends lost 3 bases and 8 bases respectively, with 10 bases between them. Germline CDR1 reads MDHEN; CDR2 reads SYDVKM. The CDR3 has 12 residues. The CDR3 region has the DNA TGTGCCAGCAGTTTCAGGGGCGGGGGCTACACCTTC. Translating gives CASSFRGGGYTF.

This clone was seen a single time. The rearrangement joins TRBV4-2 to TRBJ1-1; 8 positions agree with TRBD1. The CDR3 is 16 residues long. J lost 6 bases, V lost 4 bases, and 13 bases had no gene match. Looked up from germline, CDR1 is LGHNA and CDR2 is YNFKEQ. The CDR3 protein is CASSLTGEGLVAEAFF. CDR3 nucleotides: TGTGCCAGCAGCCTGACAGGGGAGGGTCTAGTTGCTGAAGCTTTCTTT.

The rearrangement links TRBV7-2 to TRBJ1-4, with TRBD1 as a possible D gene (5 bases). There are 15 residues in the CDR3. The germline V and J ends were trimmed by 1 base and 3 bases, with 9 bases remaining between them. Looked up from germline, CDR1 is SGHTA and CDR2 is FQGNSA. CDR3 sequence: CASSLGQGPNEKLFF. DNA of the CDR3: TGTGCCAGCAGCTTAGGCCAGGGCCCTAATGAAAAACTGTTTTTT.

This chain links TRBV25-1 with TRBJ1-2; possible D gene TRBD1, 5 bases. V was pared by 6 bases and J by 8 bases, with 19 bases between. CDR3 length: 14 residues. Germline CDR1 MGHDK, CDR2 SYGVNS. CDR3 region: CASRAGDLIKGYTF. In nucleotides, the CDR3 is TGTGCCAGCAGGGCGGGGGATCTCATAAAGGGCTACACCTTC.

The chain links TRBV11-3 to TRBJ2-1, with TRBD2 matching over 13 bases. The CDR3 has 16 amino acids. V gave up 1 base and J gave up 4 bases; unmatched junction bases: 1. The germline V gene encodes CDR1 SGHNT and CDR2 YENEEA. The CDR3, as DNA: TGTGCCAGCAGCTTAGGGGGACTAGCGGGGTACAATGAGCAGTTCTTC. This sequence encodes CASSLGGLAGYNEQFF.

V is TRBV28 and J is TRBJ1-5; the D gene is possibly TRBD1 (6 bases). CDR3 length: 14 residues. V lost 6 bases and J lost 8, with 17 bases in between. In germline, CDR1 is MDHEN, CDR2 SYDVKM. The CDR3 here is CASSPPGEGEPQHF. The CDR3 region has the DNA TGTGCCAGCAGCCCACCAGGGGAGGGAGAGCCCCAGCATTTT.

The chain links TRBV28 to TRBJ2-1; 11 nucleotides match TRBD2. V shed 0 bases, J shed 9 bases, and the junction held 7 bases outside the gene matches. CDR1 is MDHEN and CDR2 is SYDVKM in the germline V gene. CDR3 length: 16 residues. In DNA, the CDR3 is TGTGCCAGCAGTTTATGGACTAGCGGGATTTTCGGTGAGCAGTTCTTC. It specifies CASSLWTSGIFGEQFF.

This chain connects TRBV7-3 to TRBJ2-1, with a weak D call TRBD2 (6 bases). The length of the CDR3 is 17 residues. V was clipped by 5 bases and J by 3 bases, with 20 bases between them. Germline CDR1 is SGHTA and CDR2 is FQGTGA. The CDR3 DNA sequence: TGTGCCAGCAGCCCGGGGGTGGGAGAGTATGGCTACAATGAGCAGTTCTTC. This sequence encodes CASSPGVGEYGYNEQFF.

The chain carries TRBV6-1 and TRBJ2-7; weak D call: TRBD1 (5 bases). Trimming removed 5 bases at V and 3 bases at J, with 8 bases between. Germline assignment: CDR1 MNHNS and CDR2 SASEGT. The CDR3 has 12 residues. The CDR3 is CASSLDSYEQYF. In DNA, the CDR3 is TGTGCCAGCAGTCTCGACAGCTACGAGCAGTACTTC.

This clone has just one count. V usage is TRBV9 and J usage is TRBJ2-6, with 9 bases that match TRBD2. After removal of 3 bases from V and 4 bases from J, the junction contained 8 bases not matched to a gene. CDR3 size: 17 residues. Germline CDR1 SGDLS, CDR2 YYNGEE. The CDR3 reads CASSARREGPGANVLTF. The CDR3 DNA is TGTGCCAGCAGCGCTCGGCGGGAGGGCCCCGGGGCCAACGTCCTGACTTTC. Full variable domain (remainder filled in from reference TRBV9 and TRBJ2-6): DSGVTQTPKHLITATGQRVTLRCSPRSGDLSVYWYQQSLDQGLQFLIQYYNGEERAKGNILERFSAQQFPDLHSELNLSSLELGDSALYFCASSARREGPGANVLTFGAGSRLTVL.